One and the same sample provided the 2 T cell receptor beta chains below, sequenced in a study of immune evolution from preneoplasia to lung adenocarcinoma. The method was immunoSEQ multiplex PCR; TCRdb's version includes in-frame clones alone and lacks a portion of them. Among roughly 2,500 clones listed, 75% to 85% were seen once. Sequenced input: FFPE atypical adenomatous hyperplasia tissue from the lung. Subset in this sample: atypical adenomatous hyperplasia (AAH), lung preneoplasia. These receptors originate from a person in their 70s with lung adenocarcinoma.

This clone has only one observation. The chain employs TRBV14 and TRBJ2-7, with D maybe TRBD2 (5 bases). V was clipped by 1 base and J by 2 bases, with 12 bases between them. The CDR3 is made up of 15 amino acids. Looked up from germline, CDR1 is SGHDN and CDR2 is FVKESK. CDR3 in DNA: TGTGCCAGCAGCCAAGTTTTCGGGATGCCCTACGAGCAGTACTTC. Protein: CASSQVFGMPYEQYF. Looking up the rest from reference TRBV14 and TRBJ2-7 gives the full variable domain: EAGVTQFPSHSVIEKGQTVTLRCDPISGHDNLYWYRRVMGKEIKFLLHFVKESKQDESGMPNNRFLAERTGGTYSTLKVQPAELEDSGVYFCASSQVFGMPYEQYFGPGTRLTVT.

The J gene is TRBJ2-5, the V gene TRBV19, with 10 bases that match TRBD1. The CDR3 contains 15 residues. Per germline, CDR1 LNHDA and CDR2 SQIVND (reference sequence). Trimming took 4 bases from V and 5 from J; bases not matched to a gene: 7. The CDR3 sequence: CASSRGQGIPETQYF. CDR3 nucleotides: TGTGCCAGTAGTAGGGGACAGGGGATACCGGAGACCCAGTACTTC.